Listed here is a single T cell receptor (beta chain). This entry comes from a study of blood T cell repertoires in COVID-19. For the study at large: Donors in the United States, Italy and Spain gave samples during acute or convalescent COVID-19.

In the source study's methods: Estimation of nucleated cell counts was performed using reference gene primer amplification. Some clones are missing from TCRdb's copy, which holds only in-frame ones; the method was immunoSEQ multiplex PCR. V and J calls and clone size are copied from that table; D and trimming were computed from the DNA. The sample includes over 85,000 clones, approximately 82% of them seen just once. This clonotype was obtained from a man aged 60-69 years with acute or convalescent COVID-19. Source material: peripheral blood.

The CDR3 loop reads CAISGRGGGSSYEQYF. CDR3 bases: TGTGCCATCAGTGGCCGGGGAGGCGGCAGCTCCTACGAGCAGTACTTC. The chain carries TRBV10-3 and TRBJ2-7; possibly TRBD2 for D (6 bases). The CDR3 is 16 residues long. Deletions cut 4 bases from V and 0 bases from J, with 16 bases between. Germline values: CDR1 ENHRY, CDR2 SYGVKD.